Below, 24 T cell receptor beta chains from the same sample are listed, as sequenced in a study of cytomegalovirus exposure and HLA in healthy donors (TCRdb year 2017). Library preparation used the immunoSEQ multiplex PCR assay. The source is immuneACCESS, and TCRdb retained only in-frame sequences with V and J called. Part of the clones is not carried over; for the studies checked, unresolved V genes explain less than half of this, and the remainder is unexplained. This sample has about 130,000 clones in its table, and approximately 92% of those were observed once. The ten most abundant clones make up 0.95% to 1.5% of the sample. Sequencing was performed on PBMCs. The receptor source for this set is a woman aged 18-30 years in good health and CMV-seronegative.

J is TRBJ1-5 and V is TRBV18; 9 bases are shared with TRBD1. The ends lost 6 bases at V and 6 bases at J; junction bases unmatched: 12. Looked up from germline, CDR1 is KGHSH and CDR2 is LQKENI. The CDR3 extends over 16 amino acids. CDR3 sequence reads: CASSLGGTGFGQPQHF. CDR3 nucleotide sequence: TGTGCCAGCTCGCTTGGAGGGACAGGGTTTGGTCAGCCCCAGCATTTT.

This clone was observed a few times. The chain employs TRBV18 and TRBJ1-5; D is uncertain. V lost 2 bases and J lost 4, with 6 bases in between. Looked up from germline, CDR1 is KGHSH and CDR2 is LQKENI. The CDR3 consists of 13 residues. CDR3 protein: CASSPYENQPQHF. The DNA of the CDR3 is TGTGCCAGCTCACCATACGAGAATCAGCCCCAGCATTTT.

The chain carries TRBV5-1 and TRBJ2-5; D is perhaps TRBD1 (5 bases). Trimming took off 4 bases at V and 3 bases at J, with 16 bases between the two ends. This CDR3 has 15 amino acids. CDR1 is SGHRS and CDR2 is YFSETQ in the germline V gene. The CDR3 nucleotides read TGCGCCAGCAGCCAGCAAGGGGCGACAGAAGAGACCCAGTACTTC. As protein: CASSQQGATEETQYF.

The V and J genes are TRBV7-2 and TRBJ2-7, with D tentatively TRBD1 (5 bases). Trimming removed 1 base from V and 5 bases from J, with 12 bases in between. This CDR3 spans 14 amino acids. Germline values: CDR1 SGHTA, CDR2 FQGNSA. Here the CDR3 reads CASSLVVQGHEQYF. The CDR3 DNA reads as TGTGCCAGCAGCTTAGTGGTTCAGGGCCACGAGCAGTACTTC. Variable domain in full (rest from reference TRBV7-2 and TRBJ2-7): GAGVSQSPSNKVTEKGKDVELRCDPISGHTALYWYRQSLGQGLEFLIYFQGNSAPDKSGLPSDRFSAERTGGSVSTLTIQRTQQEDSAVYLCASSLVVQGHEQYFGPGTRLTVT.

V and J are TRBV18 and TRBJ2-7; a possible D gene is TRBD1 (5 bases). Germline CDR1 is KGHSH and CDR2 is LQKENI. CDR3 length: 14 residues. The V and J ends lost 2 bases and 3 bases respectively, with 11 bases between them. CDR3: CASSPDSGHYEQYF. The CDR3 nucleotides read TGTGCCAGCTCACCAGATTCAGGGCACTACGAGCAGTACTTC. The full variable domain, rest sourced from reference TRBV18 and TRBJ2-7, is NAGVMQNPRHLVRRRGQEARLRCSPMKGHSHVYWYRQLPEEGLKFMVYLQKENIIDESGMPKERFSAEFPKEGPSILRIQQVVRGDSAAYFCASSPDSGHYEQYFGPGTRLTVT.

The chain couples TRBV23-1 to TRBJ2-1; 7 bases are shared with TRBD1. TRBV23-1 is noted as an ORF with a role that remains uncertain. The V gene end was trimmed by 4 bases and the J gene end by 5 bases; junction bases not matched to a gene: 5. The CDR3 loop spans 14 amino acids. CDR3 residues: CASSRRTGHNEQFF. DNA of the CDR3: TGCGCCAGCAGTCGCCGGACAGGACACAATGAGCAGTTCTTC.

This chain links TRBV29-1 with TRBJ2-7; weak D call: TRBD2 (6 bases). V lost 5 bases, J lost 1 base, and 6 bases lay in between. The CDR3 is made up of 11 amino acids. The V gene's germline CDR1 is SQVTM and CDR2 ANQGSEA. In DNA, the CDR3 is TGCAGCGTTCGGGGGTCCTACGAGCAGTACTTC. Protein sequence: CSVRGSYEQYF.

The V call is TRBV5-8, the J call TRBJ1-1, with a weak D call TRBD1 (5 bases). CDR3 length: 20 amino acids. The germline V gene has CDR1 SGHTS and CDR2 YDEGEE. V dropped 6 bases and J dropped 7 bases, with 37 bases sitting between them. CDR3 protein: CASTPPVGRAGALLGDEAFF. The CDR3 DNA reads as TGTGCCAGCACCCCGCCGGTCGGGAGGGCAGGAGCCCTCTTGGGGGATGAAGCTTTCTTT.

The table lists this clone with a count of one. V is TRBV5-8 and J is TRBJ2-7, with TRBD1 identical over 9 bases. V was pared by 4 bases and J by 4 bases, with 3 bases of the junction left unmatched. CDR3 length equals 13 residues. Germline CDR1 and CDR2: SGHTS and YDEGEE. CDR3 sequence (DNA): TGTGCCAGCAGCCCCGACAGGGGGTACGAGCAGTACTTC. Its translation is CASSPDRGYEQYF.

CDR3 in amino acids: CASSELAGPYNEQFF. As DNA, the CDR3 is TGTGCCAGCAGTGAACTAGCGGGCCCCTACAATGAGCAGTTCTTC. The V call is TRBV6-1, the J call TRBJ2-1; 8 positions match TRBD2. Trimming cost V 2 bases and J 2 bases; bases outside gene matches: 2. Per the germline V gene, CDR1 is MNHNS and CDR2 is SASEGT. CDR3 size: 15 residues.

The CDR3 sequence: CAILSGVVSSGTSGGTRTDTQYF. The CDR3 nucleotides read TGTGCCATCCTCAGCGGGGTCGTTTCCTCCGGGACTAGCGGGGGGACCCGGACAGATACGCAGTATTTT. V usage is TRBV21-1 and J usage is TRBJ2-3; the listed D gene, TRBD2, was not tested against the DNA. TRBV21-1 is a documented pseudogene. CDR3 length: 23 amino acids.

CDR3 nucleotide sequence: TGCGCCAGCAGGGGGCCCGCGGGAGCTACCGGGGAGCTGTTTTTT. Amino acids: CASRGPAGATGELFF. The rearrangement uses TRBV10-2 and TRBJ2-2; 7 bases are a match to TRBD2. This CDR3 has 15 amino acids. Losses at the gene ends were 6 bases for V and 5 bases for J; bases not matched to a gene: 9. Looked up from germline, CDR1 is WSHSY and CDR2 is SAAADI.

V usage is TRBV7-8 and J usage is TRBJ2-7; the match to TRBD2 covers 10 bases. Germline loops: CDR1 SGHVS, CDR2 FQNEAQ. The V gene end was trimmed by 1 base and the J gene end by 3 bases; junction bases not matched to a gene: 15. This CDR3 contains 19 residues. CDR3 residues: CASSLEVAGGWYPSYEQYF. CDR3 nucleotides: TGTGCCAGCAGCTTAGAAGTAGCGGGGGGTTGGTATCCGAGCTACGAGCAGTACTTC. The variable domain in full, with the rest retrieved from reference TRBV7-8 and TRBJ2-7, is GAGVSQSPRYKVAKRGQDVALRCDPISGHVSLFWYQQALGQGPEFLTYFQNEAQLDKSGLPSDRFFAERPEGSVSTLKIQRTQQEDSAVYLCASSLEVAGGWYPSYEQYFGPGTRLTVT.

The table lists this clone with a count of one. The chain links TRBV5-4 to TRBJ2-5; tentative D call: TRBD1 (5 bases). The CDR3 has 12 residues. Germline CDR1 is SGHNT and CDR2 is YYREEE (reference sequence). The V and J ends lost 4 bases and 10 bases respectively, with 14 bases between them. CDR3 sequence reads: CASSVETERQYF. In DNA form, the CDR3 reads TGTGCCAGCAGCGTGGAGACAGAGCGCCAGTACTTC.

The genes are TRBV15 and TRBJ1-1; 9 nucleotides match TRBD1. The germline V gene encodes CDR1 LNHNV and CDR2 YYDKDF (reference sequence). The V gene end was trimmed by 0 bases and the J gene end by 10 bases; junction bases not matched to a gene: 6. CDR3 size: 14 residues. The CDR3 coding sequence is TGTGCCACCAGCAGAGATGTACAGGGGGCGCGAGCTTTCTTT. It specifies CATSRDVQGARAFF.

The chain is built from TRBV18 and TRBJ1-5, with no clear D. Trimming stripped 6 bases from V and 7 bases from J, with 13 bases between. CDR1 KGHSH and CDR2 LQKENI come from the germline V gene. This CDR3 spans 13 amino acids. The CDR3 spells CASSPEFLQPQHF. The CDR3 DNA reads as TGTGCCAGCTCCCCGGAGTTCCTGCAGCCCCAGCATTTT.

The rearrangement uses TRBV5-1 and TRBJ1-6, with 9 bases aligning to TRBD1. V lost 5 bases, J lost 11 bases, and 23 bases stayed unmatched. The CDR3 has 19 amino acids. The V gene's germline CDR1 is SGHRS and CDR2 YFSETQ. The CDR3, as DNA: TGCGCCAGCAGATCCACCCCCGGTGACAGGGGGATTCGCCCTCCACCCCTCCACTTT. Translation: CASRSTPGDRGIRPPPLHF.

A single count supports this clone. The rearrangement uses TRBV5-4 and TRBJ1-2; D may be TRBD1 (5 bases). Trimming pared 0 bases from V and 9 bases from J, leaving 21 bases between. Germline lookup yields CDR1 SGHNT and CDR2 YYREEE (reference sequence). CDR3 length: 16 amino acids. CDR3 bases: TGTGCCAGCAGCTTGGGTCCACCAGGGCAGGGCGGGAGCTACACCTTC. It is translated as CASSLGPPGQGGSYTF.

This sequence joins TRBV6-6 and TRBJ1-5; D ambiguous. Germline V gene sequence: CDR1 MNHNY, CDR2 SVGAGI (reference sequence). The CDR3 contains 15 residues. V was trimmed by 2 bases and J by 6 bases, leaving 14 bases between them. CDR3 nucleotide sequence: TGTGCCAGCAGTTACCTTGGCCAGCCGGGTCAGCCCCAGCATTTT. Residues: CASSYLGQPGQPQHF.

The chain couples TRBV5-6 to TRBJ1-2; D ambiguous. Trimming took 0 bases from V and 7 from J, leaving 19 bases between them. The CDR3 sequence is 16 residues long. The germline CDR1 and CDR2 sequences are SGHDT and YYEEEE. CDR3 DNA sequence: TGTGCCAGCAGCTTGGGGGTCCTCGGTGGGCTCTTTGGCTACACCTTC. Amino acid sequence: CASSLGVLGGLFGYTF.

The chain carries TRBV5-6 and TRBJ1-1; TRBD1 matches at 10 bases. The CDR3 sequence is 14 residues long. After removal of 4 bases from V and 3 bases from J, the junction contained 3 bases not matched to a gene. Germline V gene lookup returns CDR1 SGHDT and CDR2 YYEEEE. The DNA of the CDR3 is TGTGCCAGCAGCGTCGGGACAGGGGACACTGAAGCTTTCTTT. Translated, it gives CASSVGTGDTEAFF.

For the CDR3, the DNA is TGTGCCAGCAGCGTGAGGGGGACAGGGGCAGATACGCAGTATTTT. This encodes CASSVRGTGADTQYF. This chain joins TRBV9 and TRBJ2-3, with 10 nucleotides matching TRBD1. Germline CDR1 is SGDLS and CDR2 is YYNGEE. V shed 2 bases and J 4 bases; nucleotides not matched to a gene: 4. The CDR3 has 15 residues.

CDR3 residues: CASSFSSPGSYEQYF. CDR3 coding DNA: TGTGCCAGCAGCTTCAGTTCTCCAGGGTCCTACGAGCAGTACTTC. This chain joins TRBV5-8 and TRBJ2-7, with a weak D call TRBD1 (5 bases). Germline CDR1 reads SGHTS; CDR2 reads YDEGEE. V was shortened by 2 bases and J by 1 base, with 13 bases between the two germline ends. This CDR3 spans 15 amino acids.

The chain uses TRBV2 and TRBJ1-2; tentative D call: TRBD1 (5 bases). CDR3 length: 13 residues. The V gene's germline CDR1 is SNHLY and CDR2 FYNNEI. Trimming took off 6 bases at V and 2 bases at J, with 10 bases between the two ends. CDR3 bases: TGTGCCAGCAGGGACACCATAAACTATGGCTACACCTTC. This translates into CASRDTINYGYTF.